These T cell receptor beta chains were read from a single sample in a study of somatic mutations in cytotoxic T cells in rheumatoid arthritis. The data were produced by immunoSEQ multiplex PCR, yet TCRdb's version contains in-frame clones alone and is incomplete. The sample includes roughly 11,000 clones, roughly 74% of them seen just once. Sequencing was done on a sample of CD8+ T cells sorted from blood. The source of these receptors is an adult with rheumatoid arthritis. CDR3s include the opening cysteine and the closing phenylalanine or tryptophan. The D gene is left open where the match is weak. Clone size, where shown, is once, few, many, or a class for clones that have expanded.

>-|TRBJ2-7|TRBD1|TRBV5-5
TGTGCCAGCAGCTTGGGTCAGGGGGACTCCTACGAGCAGTACTTC
CASSLGQGDSYEQYF
>-|TRBJ2-1|-|TRBV12-5
TGTGCTAGTGGGAAGATCCTGGATAGCTCCTACAATGAGCAGTTCTTC
CASGKILDSSYNEQFF
>-|TRBJ2-2|-|TRBV6-5
TGTGCCAGCAGTTACCGTGCGACAGGGGAGCTGTTTTTT
CASSYRATGELFF
>-|TRBJ1-1|TRBD1|TRBV27
TGTGCCAGCAGTTTAGGGACAGTGAACACTGAAGCTTTCTTT
CASSLGTVNTEAFF
>-|TRBJ2-5|-|TRBV2
TGTGCCAGCAGTGATCTTCAGGGGTCCCCGCAAGAGACCCAGTACTTC
CASSDLQGSPQETQYF
>medium-sized|TRBJ2-7|-|TRBV19
TGTGCCAGTAGTTGGGGTCCTAGACCCTACGAGCAGTACTTC
CASSWGPRPYEQYF
>-|TRBJ1-4|-|TRBV19
TGTGCCAGTAACGGGGGTGAAAAACTGTTTTTT
CASNGGEKLFF
>-|TRBJ1-2|TRBD1|TRBV6-1
TGTGCCAGCAGTGAAAGGACAGGGAACTATGGCTACACCTTC
CASSERTGNYGYTF
>few|TRBJ1-5|-|TRBV4-3
TGCGCCAGCAGCCAAGATCGCGGGTACAGTCAGCCCCAGCATTTT
CASSQDRGYSQPQHF
>-|TRBJ2-3|-|TRBV14
TGTGCCAGCAGCCAAGTGGGTATAGGGAAGCAGTATTTT
CASSQVGIGKQYF
>-|TRBJ2-1|-|TRBV5-4
TGTGCCAGCCATGGGGGACTGGGCTACAATGAGCAGTTCTTC
CASHGGLGYNEQFF
>-|TRBJ2-2|-|TRBV5-5
TGTGCCAGCAGCCACTACGTCGACAGGATCACCGGGGAGCTGTTTTTT
CASSHYVDRITGELFF
>-|TRBJ2-2|-|TRBV9
TGTGCCAGCAGCGCGAACACCGGGGAGCTGTTTTTT
CASSANTGELFF
>few|TRBJ2-1|-|TRBV4-1
TGCGCCAGCAGCCAACTAAGGGGAAGTGAGCAGTTCTTC
CASSQLRGSEQFF
>-|TRBJ2-5|-|TRBV7-2
TGTGCCAGCAGCTTTGGGCAGGGGGGAGAGACCCAGTACTTC
CASSFGQGGETQYF
>-|TRBJ2-2|-|TRBV7-8
TGTGCCAGCAGTCTCATCGGGGAGCTGTTTTTT
CASSLIGELFF
>-|TRBJ1-2|TRBD1|TRBV7-8
TGTGCCAGCAGCTTAGTTTCGGGACAGTCTTATGGCTACACCTTC
CASSLVSGQSYGYTF
>once|TRBJ1-5|-|TRBV2
TGTGCCAGCAGTGAAGGGCTACAGCCCCAGCATTTT
CASSEGLQPQHF
>few|TRBJ2-2|-|TRBV4-3
TGCGCCAGCAGCCAAGATCGGGACGTTAGCGGGGAGCTGTTTTTT
CASSQDRDVSGELFF
>-|TRBJ2-7|-|TRBV5-5
TGTGCCAGCAGCTTGGTAGGGGCCGAACTCGAAGAGCAGTACTTC
CASSLVGAELEEQYF
>-|TRBJ2-3|-|TRBV7-8
TGTGCCAGCAGCTTCTCGGCTCTACTGGGGACAGATACGCAGTATTTT
CASSFSALLGTDTQYF
>-|TRBJ2-3|TRBD1|TRBV11-3
TGTGCCAGCAGCTTAGGGGTAGGGGGCACGGATACGCAGTATTTT
CASSLGVGGTDTQYF
>-|TRBJ1-3|-|TRBV2
TGTGCCAGCAATCGGTTGGGCACTGGAAACACCATATATTTT
CASNRLGTGNTIYF
>-|TRBJ2-7|-|TRBV5-4
TGTGCCAGCAGCTTCGGGATCTACGAGCAGTACTTC
CASSFGIYEQYF
>-|TRBJ2-3|TRBD2|TRBV4-3
TGCGCCAGCAGCCACGGGACTAGCGGGGGCCTGAGCACAGATACGCAGTATTTT
CASSHGTSGGLSTDTQYF
>-|TRBJ2-7|-|TRBV5-4
TGTGCCAGCAGCTGGGATTGGGACGAGCAGTACTTC
CASSWDWDEQYF
>medium-sized|TRBJ2-5|-|TRBV6-1
TGTGCCAGCAGTGAAGGTGCTGGGGTCTCCCAAGAGACCCAGTACTTC
CASSEGAGVSQETQYF
>once|TRBJ2-1|-|TRBV9
TGTGCCAGCAGCCCCTCTGGGGCCCCCCCCTACAATGAGCAGTTCTTC
CASSPSGAPPYNEQFF
>-|TRBJ1-1|TRBD1|TRBV28
TGTGCCAGCAGTTTCTTCACGGGACAGCAGAACACTGAAGCTTTCTTT
CASSFFTGQQNTEAFF
>few|TRBJ2-7|-|TRBV7-9
TGTGCCAGCAGCTCAGGCCACAGTTACGAGCAGTACTTC
CASSSGHSYEQYF
>-|TRBJ2-2|TRBD2|TRBV13
TGTGCCAGCAGCTCCGGGACTAGCTCCGGGGAGCTGTTTTTT
CASSSGTSSGELFF
>-|TRBJ2-2|TRBD2|TRBV7-9
TGTGCCAGCAGCTTAATTTTGGCGGGGGAGCCCGGGGAGCTGTTTTTT
CASSLILAGEPGELFF
>few|TRBJ1-2|-|TRBV28
TGTGCCAGCAGTTTAGCTGGGGGGTTCTATGGCTACACCTTC
CASSLAGGFYGYTF
>-|TRBJ1-2|-|TRBV4-1
TGCGCCAGCAGCCCGGTTGGCAGACTTAACTATGGCTACACCTTC
CASSPVGRLNYGYTF
>few|TRBJ2-7|-|TRBV5-1
TGCGCCAGCAGCACTGGGGACAACTACGAGCAGTACTTC
CASSTGDNYEQYF
>-|TRBJ2-7|-|TRBV25-1
TGTGCCAGCAGTGAACAATCCCGGGGACTCCTTCCCTCCTACGAGCAGTACTTC
CASSEQSRGLLPSYEQYF
>few|TRBJ1-1|-|TRBV18
TGTGCCAGCTCACCAGTGGGAACTGAAGCTTTCTTT
CASSPVGTEAFF
>once|TRBJ2-7|TRBD1|TRBV7-9
TGTGCCAGCAGTCCGAACAGGGGGCTCAAGTCCTACGAGCAGTACTTC
CASSPNRGLKSYEQYF
>-|TRBJ2-1|-|TRBV10-2
TGCGCCAGGGAACTAGAATTCTACAATGAGCAGTTCTTC
CARELEFYNEQFF
>-|TRBJ2-3|-|TRBV7-6
TGTGCCAGCAGCTTTTTGTCCACCACAGATACGCAGTATTTT
CASSFLSTTDTQYF
>-|TRBJ1-2|-|TRBV7-9
TGTGCCAGCAGCCGGGGGGCGGCAGGCCGGCCCCCTAACTATGGCTACACCTTC
CASSRGAAGRPPNYGYTF
>-|TRBJ2-3|-|TRBV19
TGTGCCAGTAGTTATGGAGTTACGCAGTATTTT
CASSYGVTQYF
>-|TRBJ1-5|TRBD1|TRBV5-1
TGCGCCAGAAAAGCCGGGACAGGGGGTCAGCCCCAGCATTTT
CARKAGTGGQPQHF
>-|TRBJ2-7|-|TRBV28
TGTGCCAGCACATCCTCCGGATCCTACGAGCAGTACTTC
CASTSSGSYEQYF
>few|TRBJ2-3|-|TRBV12-1
TGTGCCAGCAGCTCCCGCGGACTAGCGGGGGGGCCGACCAGCACAGATACGCAGTATTTT
CASSSRGLAGGPTSTDTQYF
>-|TRBJ1-5|-|TRBV6-1
TGTGCCAGCGGAAGGGTAAGCCCTAGCAATCAGCCCCAGCATTTT
CASGRVSPSNQPQHF
>-|TRBJ2-7|-|TRBV6-4
TGTGCCAGCAGTGCCCAAGGGGGCTACGAGCAGTACTTC
CASSAQGGYEQYF
>-|TRBJ1-1|-|TRBV7-9
TGTGCCAGCACCGAACTACAGGGTTACACTGAAGCTTTCTTT
CASTELQGYTEAFF
>-|TRBJ2-5|-|TRBV28
TGTGCCAGCAGCACCTTGGGGGCTCAAGAGACCCAGTACTTC
CASSTLGAQETQYF
>-|TRBJ2-1|-|TRBV27
TGTGCCAGCAGCCGGATGGGCGAGCAGTTCTTC
CASSRMGEQFF
>-|TRBJ1-1|-|TRBV19
TGTGCCAGTACAATGGGAGGAATTGAAGCTTTCTTT
CASTMGGIEAFF
>-|TRBJ2-1|-|TRBV14
TGTGCCAGCAGCCAACGGGGGCAGGTTTACAATGAGCAGTTCTTC
CASSQRGQVYNEQFF
>-|TRBJ2-7|TRBD1|TRBV10-2
TGCGCCAGCGGGGCAGGGGGTAGGTCCGAGCAGTACTTC
CASGAGGRSEQYF
>-|TRBJ2-1|-|TRBV27
TGTGCCAGCAGGACAGGCCCCTACAATGAGCAGTTCTTC
CASRTGPYNEQFF
>-|TRBJ2-7|-|TRBV11-2
TGTGCCAGCAGCTTAGAGCGTACAGGGTACCACGAGCAGTACTTC
CASSLERTGYHEQYF